The T cell receptor (beta chain) under discussion was sequenced for a study of cytomegalovirus exposure and HLA in healthy donors. Study-wide background: Early released data comprised about 90 million unique TCRs from HLA-typed donors.

A note on this clone: Antigen unknown.

CDR3 length equals 13 residues. Germline V CDR1 and CDR2: MGHDK, SYGVNS. V lost 6 bases to trimming and J lost 6 bases, with 14 bases between them. The PCR used 60 Vbeta and 13 Jbeta primers. The repertoire was sequenced with immunoSEQ multiplex PCR; TCRdb's copy has only in-frame clones and lacks some. The sample carries about 120,000 clones, around 78% recorded once. Study results and limitations: Analyses of presence and absence presupposed an approximately uniform sequencing depth across donors.

The origin of this receptor is a man aged 18 to 35 in good health and CMV-seropositive. The V call is TRBV25-1, the J call TRBJ1-2; maybe TRBD1 (5 bases). Source material: PBMCs. The CDR3 DNA reads TGTGCCAGCAGAGATGGGACGGGAGATGGCTACACCTTC. This codes for CASRDGTGDGYTF.